This T cell receptor beta chain was identified in a study of molecular identifiers for immune sequencing clone quantification. Findings and caveats of the study: More than 97% of effector molecules, versus under 1% of naive-cell molecules, belonged to clones above 20 RNA copies.

The length of the CDR3 is 15 residues. The V gene's germline CDR1 is MNHEY and CDR2 SMNVEV (reference sequence). V shed 4 bases and J 6 bases; nucleotides not matched to a gene: 8. Previously published methods and listed TCR primers were used for the bulk TCR libraries. TCRdb used MiXCR to reprocess the PCR reads, holding one entry per CDR3 protein. The repertoire includes 550,000 to 750,000 distinct CDR3 sequences, 15% to 20% of them detected once, and approximately 0.9% sits in the top ten. A note on this clonotype: What it binds is unknown.

When naive CD8 T cells were sorted, they were gated as CD8+CD4-CCR7+CD45RA+. The sequence was obtained from a human donor in good health. Some libraries in this study had Jurkat cell RNA spiked in. The sequenced sample was naive CD8+ T cells from blood, with Jurkat cell RNA spiked in. Regarding subset: FACS-sorted CD8+CD4-CCR7+CD45RA+ naive T cells. The V gene is TRBV27, the J gene TRBJ2-1, with 8 positions matching TRBD2. The CDR3 DNA reads as TGTGCCAGCAGTTCATGGTCCGGGGGGGGCAATGAGCAGTTCTTC. Its translation is CASSSWSGGGNEQFF.